The present entry profiles one T cell receptor (beta chain) with its context. What this receptor recognizes is not known. No base quality values were provided; no much bigger clone lies one nucleotide off. The immunoSEQ Assay, a bias-controlled multiplex PCR, was used to amplify TCRbeta CDR3 regions from genomic DNA. In the original analysis: The number of nucleated cells in each sample was estimated from the amplification of reference gene primers within the assay. To quantify the absolute abundance of each unique TCRbeta CDR3 rearrangement, sequence reads were collapsed and filtered. Productive Simpson clonality was computed per sample as the square root of Simpson's diversity index over productive rearrangements. TCRdb mirrors the immuneACCESS table, restricted to in-frame sequences. Some clones are absent from its copies; in checked studies, under half trace to an unresolved V gene, and the reason for the others is unknown. V and J calls and clone size are given by that table; D and trimming were obtained from the DNA. The sample data list 130,000 to 150,000 clones, and 70% to 90% of these were observed just once. Under 3% of the sample is taken by the ten largest.

This entry belongs to a study of blood T cell repertoires in COVID-19 (TCRdb year 2020). Regarding the research as a whole: Samples from collaborators originated in the United States, Italy and Spain and spanned both the acute and convalescent phases of COVID-19. The material from the prospective study consisted of cDNA or gDNA derived from T cells, B-cell-depleted T cells, or PBMCs. Subjects who had been exposed to COVID-19, were actively infected with it, or had recovered from it provided the deeply sampled blood TCRbeta repertoires that made up the dataset. The repertoires were released in a freely available public database intended as a resource for research on the immune response to SARS-CoV-2. The samples were drawn from the first 160 participants of the ongoing ImmuneRACE study and from 1,200 or so subjects provided by 6 global collaborators. A de-identified subject ID, COVID-19 status, age in years and sex were almost always included in the sample metadata. Where available, HLA class I and class II types were obtained from metadata supplied by the sample provider rather than from assay-based typing. Study-wide findings and limitations: The amount of clinical and demographic metadata varied by source and participant and was provided uncurated.

Whole blood was collected in K2EDTA tubes by collaborating institutions according to the institutions' own protocols. For TCRbeta analysis, collaborators shipped samples as frozen whole blood, isolated PBMCs, or DNA extracted from either of those sample types. The TCR originated in a woman in her thirties or forties with active or convalescent COVID-19. The sequenced sample consisted of peripheral blood.

The nucleotide sequence reads as follows: TGTGCCAGTAGTATTAATGGCGGGTCCCCTGAAGCTTTCTTT. Translated, it reads CASSINGGSPEAFF. The sequence joins TRBV19 to TRBJ1-1, with the D segment identity uncertain. V was cut back by 3 bases and J by 6 bases, leaving a gap of 14 bases between them. The cysteine opens and the phenylalanine closes a CDR3 of 14 amino acids. The retained sequence is limited to the CDR3, 42 bases, with the frame set at the first base. Reading the germline V gene (reference sequence) gives CDR1 LNHDA and CDR2 SQIVND.